The 4 T cell receptor beta chains listed next were all sequenced from one sample in a study of shared clonotypes between healthy human individuals. Some clones are missing from TCRdb's copy, which holds only in-frame ones; the method was immunoSEQ multiplex PCR. The repertoire has 2 million to 2.5 million clones, 93% of them found once; the top ten carry around 0.37%. Sequencing input: naive CD4+ T cells from PBMCs. The subset denotes: CD45RA+ positively selected. The receptors stem from a man between 18 and 29 years old in good health. Some clones in this sample may be carry-over from other donors' samples.

The rearrangement joins TRBV21-1 to TRBJ1-1; TRBD1 was called by the table and not checked on the DNA. TRBV21-1 is classified as a pseudogene. The CDR3 is made up of 12 amino acids. The CDR3 sequence: CHSGTRNTEAFF. CDR3 bases: TGTCATTCCGGGACACGGAACACTGAAGCTTTCTTT.

This clone has just one count. The chain has TRBV14 and TRBJ2-7; the D gene is possibly TRBD2 (6 bases). This CDR3 comprises 17 residues. The germline gives CDR1 SGHDN, CDR2 FVKESK. The V end lost 4 bases, the J end lost 5 bases, and 24 bases lay between the germline ends. CDR3 protein: CASSPLGQEPWEDEQYF. CDR3 DNA sequence: TGTGCCAGCAGCCCGCTTGGGCAGGAGCCCTGGGAGGACGAGCAGTACTTC.

The genes are TRBV6-5 and TRBJ1-4; weak D call: TRBD1 (6 bases). The CDR3 is 15 amino acids. CDR1 is MNHEY and CDR2 is SVGAGI in the germline V gene. V was shortened by 6 bases and J by 4 bases, with 15 bases between the two germline ends. The CDR3 region has the DNA TGTGCCAGCAGCTCCCGGGACACTAATAATGAAAAACTGTTTTTT. Translated, it gives CASSSRDTNNEKLFF.

The chain joins TRBV9 to TRBJ2-5; the D is unclear. The V end lost 3 bases, the J end lost 1 base, and 4 bases lay between the germline ends. This CDR3 comprises 12 residues. Germline V gene lookup returns CDR1 SGDLS and CDR2 YYNGEE. CDR3 protein: CASSASQETQYF. CDR3 nucleotides: TGTGCCAGCAGCGCCTCCCAAGAGACCCAGTACTTC.